The clone carrying this TCR beta chain was found once. The sample belongs to a study of cytomegalovirus exposure and HLA in healthy donors. The PCR had 60 Vbeta and 13 Jbeta primers. TCRdb's copy holds only in-frame clones and misses some; the assay was immunoSEQ multiplex PCR. Found here are hundreds of thousands of clones, 70% to 85% of them singletons; the top ten hold 0.2% to 0.25%. CDR3 length equals 15 residues. CDR1 and CDR2 from the germline V gene are GTSNPN and SVGIG (reference sequence). The V and J ends lost 4 bases and 2 bases, in that order; junction bases with no gene match: 7. This TCR was sampled from a girl aged 2-9 years in good health and CMV-seronegative. The sequenced material came from PBMCs. This chain joins TRBV30 and TRBJ2-7, with TRBD1 identical over 11 bases. CDR3 amino acids: CAWNIGGQGAYEQYF. In DNA, the CDR3 is TGTGCCTGGAACATCGGGGGACAGGGGGCCTACGAGCAGTACTTC.